A single sample is the source of the 13 T cell receptor beta chains below, sequenced in a study of CD8 T cells in ankylosing spondylitis. MiXCR, applied by TCRdb to the 5' RACE reads, yields one record per CDR3 protein. The profile shows 150,000 to 200,000 distinct CDR3 sequences, around 18% of them singletons. Sequenced: blood, either unsorted or a sorted T cell fraction (not recorded which). These receptors originate from a male donor with ankylosing spondylitis or in good health (not recorded which).

This clonotype was seen only a few times. The rearrangement uses TRBV3-1 and TRBJ2-3, with a tentative D call TRBD2 (6 bases). Per germline, CDR1 LGHDT and CDR2 YNNKEL (reference sequence). The CDR3 covers 21 residues. Trimming removed 0 bases at V and 0 bases at J, with 25 bases between. CDR3 sequence (DNA): TGTGCCAGCAGCCAAGAGCCTCCCGGGCCGGGACTTTCAACTAGCACAGATACGCAGTATTTT. Translation: CASSQEPPGPGLSTSTDTQYF.

This clonotype was found many times. The chain is built from TRBV12-3 or TRBV12-4 and TRBJ2-2; 7 bases agree with TRBD1. The ends lost 6 bases at V and 7 bases at J; junction bases unmatched: 14. The CDR3 is 16 residues long. The CDR3 is CASRSRDSSHIGELFF. The CDR3 DNA reads TGTGCCAGCAGGAGCCGGGACAGCAGTCACATCGGGGAGCTGTTTTTT.

This clonotype was counted at least ten times. J is TRBJ2-1 and V is TRBV27; D is perhaps TRBD2 (6 bases). Deletions cut 1 base from V and 5 bases from J, with 12 bases between. This CDR3 spans 15 amino acids. Germline CDR1 and CDR2: MNHEY and SMNVEV (reference sequence). The CDR3 spells CASSLFLARDNEQFF. The CDR3 bases are TGTGCCAGCAGTTTATTCCTAGCGAGGGACAATGAGCAGTTCTTC.

The chain couples TRBV5-1 to TRBJ2-2; D ambiguous. CDR1 and CDR2 (germline): SGHRS, YFSETQ. There are 15 residues in the CDR3. Trimming shortened V by 0 bases and J by 2 bases, and 8 bases separated the two germline ends. The CDR3 nucleotides read TGCGCCAGCAGCTTGGCGGCAGCAAACACCGGGGAGCTGTTTTTT. Translation gives CASSLAAANTGELFF. The full variable domain, in which reference TRBV5-1 and TRBJ2-2 provide the parts outside the CDR3, is KAGVTQTPRYLIKTRGQQVTLSCSPISGHRSVSWYQQTPGQGLQFLFEYFSETQRNKGNFPGRFSGRQFSNSRSEMNVSTLELGDSALYLCASSLAAANTGELFFGEGSRLTVL.

This CDR3 is CASKSTYASDTQYF. DNA for the CDR3: TGTGCCAGCAAATCCACATATGCTTCAGATACGCAGTATTTT. The chain has TRBV28 and TRBJ2-3; D not certain. V was pared by 7 bases and J by 4 bases, with 15 bases between. The CDR3 runs to 14 residues. From germline, CDR1 is MDHEN and CDR2 SYDVKM.

This clonotype has ten or more counts. V usage is TRBV15 and J usage is TRBJ1-1; D may be TRBD1 (6 bases). The CDR3 sequence is 13 residues long. CDR1 LNHNV and CDR2 YYDKDF come from the germline V gene (reference sequence). Trimming stripped 8 bases from V and 7 bases from J, with 17 bases between. In nucleotides, the CDR3 is TGTGCCACCTCGGGACACAGGTTAGGTGAAGCTTTCTTT. This translates into CATSGHRLGEAFF.

This clonotype was seen more than once but under ten times. This chain links TRBV12-3 or TRBV12-4 with TRBJ1-5, with 9 bases matching TRBD1. The junction had 13 bases not matched to a gene; V was cut back by 5 bases and J by 2 bases. This CDR3 contains 18 residues. In DNA, the CDR3 is TGTGCCAGCAGTCAAACCGGGACAGGGAGTTTTGGCAATCAGCCCCAGCATTTT. Amino acid sequence: CASSQTGTGSFGNQPQHF.

This chain uses TRBV28 with TRBJ1-1, with D unclear. This CDR3 is 11 amino acids long. V shed 8 bases and J shed 4 bases, with 8 bases lying between them. CDR1 and CDR2 from the germline V gene are MDHEN and SYDVKM. This CDR3 reads CASGGRTEAFF. CDR3 coding DNA: TGTGCCAGCGGCGGTCGCACTGAAGCTTTCTTT.

On this clonotype: With a much larger clone just one base away, this may be a read error. The chain has TRBV20-1 and TRBJ2-3; 12 positions agree with TRBD2. CDR1 and CDR2 (germline): DFQATT, SNEGSKA (reference sequence). CDR3 size: 17 residues. CDR3 nucleotide sequence: TGCTGTGCTAGTCCATCCCGACTAGCGGGAGTGACAGATACGCAGTATTTT. It is translated as CCASPSRLAGVTDTQYF.

This clonotype has a count of ten or more. This chain links TRBV25-1 with TRBJ2-3; no reliable D call. CDR3 size: 15 residues. Germline V CDR1 and CDR2: MGHDK, SYGVNS. The V gene lost 1 base and the J gene lost 5 bases, with 13 bases spanning the gap. CDR3 amino acids: CASSESGSSGDTQYF. Written as DNA, the CDR3 is TGTGCCAGCAGTGAATCGGGCTCCTCGGGAGATACGCAGTATTTT.

This clonotype was observed once. The CDR3 region has the DNA TGTGCCAGCAGCGTAGCTCCGGGTGGGGATCAGCCCCAGCATTTT. Its protein is CASSVAPGGDQPQHF. The chain is built from TRBV9 and TRBJ1-5; D gene uncertain. CDR3 length: 15 residues. The V gene lost 0 bases and the J gene lost 5 bases, with 12 bases spanning the gap. The germline gives CDR1 SGDLS, CDR2 YYNGEE.

This clonotype has ten or more counts. The chain links TRBV18 to TRBJ2-5; tentative D call: TRBD1 (5 bases). This CDR3 comprises 13 residues. Trimming took off 1 base at V and 2 bases at J, with 5 bases between the two ends. CDR1 KGHSH and CDR2 LQKENI come from the germline V gene. The CDR3 DNA is TGTGCCAGCTCACCACGACAGCAAGAGACCCAGTACTTC. It translates to CASSPRQQETQYF.

This clonotype was observed at least ten times. The V gene is TRBV5-1, the J gene TRBJ1-5; D gene unclear. Germline assignment: CDR1 SGHRS and CDR2 YFSETQ. The CDR3 runs 14 residues. Trimming left V 0 bases short and J 6 bases short, with 10 bases between. CDR3 residues: CASSLGSEGQPQHF. In DNA form, the CDR3 reads TGCGCCAGCAGCTTGGGGTCAGAAGGTCAGCCCCAGCATTTT.